The sequence of this T cell receptor (beta chain) was determined in a study of T and B cells in COVID-19 patients. Study as a whole: Comorbidities linked to unfavorable COVID-19 outcome were present in about 90% of the 20 active-infection patients. Notes on the study in general: Highly clonal in active COVID-19, TRB repertoires exceeded healthy-donor diversity and richness at recovery. Sorted SARS-CoV-2-responsive or tetramer+ T cells and CD4+, regulatory and CD8+ subsets were not yet sequenced. There were over 2,000 TCR clusters exclusive to the recovered cohort, some 31 with low generation probability.

BIOMED2 TRB-A/B primer pools were used in multiplex TRB PCR. TCRdb independently ran MiXCR on the multiplex PCR reads; one entry per CDR3 protein. The sample records 2,500 to 3,500 distinct CDR3 sequences, 25% to 30% being singletons. This clonotype is large (0.1 to 1%). The antigen is unknown. From blood, about 230-500 ng of genomic DNA served as TRB template. Trimming shortened V by 5 bases and J by 0 bases, and 9 bases separated the two germline ends. Germline V gene sequence: CDR1 SQVTM, CDR2 ANQGSEA. The CDR3 sequence is 13 residues long. The clonotype originates from a human donor with active COVID-19. This chain uses TRBV29-1 with TRBJ2-3; D not resolved. The sample was blood. In DNA form, the CDR3 reads TGCAGCGTTTATAAACCTAGCACAGATACGCAGTATTTT. This translates into CSVYKPSTDTQYF.